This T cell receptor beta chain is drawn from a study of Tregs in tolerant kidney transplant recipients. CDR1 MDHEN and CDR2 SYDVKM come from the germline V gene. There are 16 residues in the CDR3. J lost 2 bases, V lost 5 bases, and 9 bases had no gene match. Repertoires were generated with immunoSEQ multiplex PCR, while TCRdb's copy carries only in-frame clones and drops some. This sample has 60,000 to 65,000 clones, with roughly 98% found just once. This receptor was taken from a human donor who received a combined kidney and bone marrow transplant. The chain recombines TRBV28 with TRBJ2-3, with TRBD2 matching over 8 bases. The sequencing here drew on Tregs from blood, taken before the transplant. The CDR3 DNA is TGTGCCAGCAGTATTCGTCTAGCGGGTCTCACAGATACGCAGTATTTT. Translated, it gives CASSIRLAGLTDTQYF.